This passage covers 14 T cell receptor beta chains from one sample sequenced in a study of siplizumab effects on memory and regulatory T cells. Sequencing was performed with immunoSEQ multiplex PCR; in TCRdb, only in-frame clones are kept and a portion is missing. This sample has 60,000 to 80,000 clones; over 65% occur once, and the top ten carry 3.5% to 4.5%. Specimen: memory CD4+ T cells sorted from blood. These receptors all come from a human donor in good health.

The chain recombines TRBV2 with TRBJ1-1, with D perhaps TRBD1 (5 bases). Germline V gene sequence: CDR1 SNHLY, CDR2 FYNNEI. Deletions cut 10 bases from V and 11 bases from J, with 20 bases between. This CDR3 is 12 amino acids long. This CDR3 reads CANIARGRDAFF. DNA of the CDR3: TGTGCCAACATAGCGAGGGGAAGGGATGCTTTCTTT.

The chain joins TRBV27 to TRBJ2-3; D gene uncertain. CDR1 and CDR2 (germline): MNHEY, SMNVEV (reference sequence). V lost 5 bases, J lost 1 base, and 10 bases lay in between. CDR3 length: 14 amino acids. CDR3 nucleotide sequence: TGTGCCAGCAGTCTCAGCCGGGGCACAGATACGCAGTATTTT. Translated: CASSLSRGTDTQYF.

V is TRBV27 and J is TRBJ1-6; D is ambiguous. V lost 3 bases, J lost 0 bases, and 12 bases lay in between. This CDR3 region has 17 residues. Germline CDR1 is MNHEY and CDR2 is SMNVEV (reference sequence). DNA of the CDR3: TGTGCCAGCAGTTTTGGGCGGAGGAGCTCCTATAATTCACCCCTCCACTTT. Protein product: CASSFGRRSSYNSPLHF.

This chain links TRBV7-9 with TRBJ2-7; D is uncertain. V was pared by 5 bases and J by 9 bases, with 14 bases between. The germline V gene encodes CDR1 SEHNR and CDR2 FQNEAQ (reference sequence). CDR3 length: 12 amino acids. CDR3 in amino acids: CASSPTGGGQYF. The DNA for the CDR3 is TGTGCCAGCAGCCCAACGGGCGGCGGGCAGTACTTC.

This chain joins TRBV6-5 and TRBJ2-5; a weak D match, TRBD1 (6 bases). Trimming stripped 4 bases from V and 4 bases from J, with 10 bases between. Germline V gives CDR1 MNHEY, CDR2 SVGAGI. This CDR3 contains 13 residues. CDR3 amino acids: CASSSPGAETQYF. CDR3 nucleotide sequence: TGTGCCAGCAGTTCCCCAGGGGCAGAGACCCAGTACTTC.

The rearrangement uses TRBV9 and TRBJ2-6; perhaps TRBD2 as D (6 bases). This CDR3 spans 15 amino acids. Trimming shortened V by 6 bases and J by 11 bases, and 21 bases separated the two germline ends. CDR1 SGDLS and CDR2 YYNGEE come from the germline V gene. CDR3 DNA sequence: TGTGCCAGCACTCCTGCTGGGACTCCTTTCGACGTCCTGACTTTC. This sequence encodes CASTPAGTPFDVLTF.

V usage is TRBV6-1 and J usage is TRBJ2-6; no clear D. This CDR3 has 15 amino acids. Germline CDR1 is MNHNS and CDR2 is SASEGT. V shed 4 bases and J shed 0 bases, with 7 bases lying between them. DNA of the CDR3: TGTGCCAGCAGTGGGTTTAGCTCTGGGGCCAACGTCCTGACTTTC. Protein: CASSGFSSGANVLTF.

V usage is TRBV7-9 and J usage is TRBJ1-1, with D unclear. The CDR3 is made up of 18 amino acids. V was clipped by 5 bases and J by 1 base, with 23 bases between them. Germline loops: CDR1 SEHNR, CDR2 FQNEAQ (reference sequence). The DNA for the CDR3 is TGTGCCAGCAGCCCCCTGGGCCGGTCGAATATCGCGAACACTGAAGCTTTCTTT. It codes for CASSPLGRSNIANTEAFF. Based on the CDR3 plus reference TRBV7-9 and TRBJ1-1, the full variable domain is DTGVSQNPRHKITKRGQNVTFRCDPISEHNRLYWYRQTLGQGPEFLTYFQNEAQLEKSRLLSDRFSAERPKGSFSTLEIQRTEQGDSAMYLCASSPLGRSNIANTEAFFGQGTRLTVV.

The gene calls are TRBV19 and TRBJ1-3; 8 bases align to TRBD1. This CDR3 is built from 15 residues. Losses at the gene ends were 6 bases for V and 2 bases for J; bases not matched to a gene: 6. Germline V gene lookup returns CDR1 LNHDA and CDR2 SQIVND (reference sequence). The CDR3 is CASSLQGEAGNTIYF. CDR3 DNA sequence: TGTGCCAGTAGCCTACAGGGGGAAGCTGGAAACACCATATATTTT.

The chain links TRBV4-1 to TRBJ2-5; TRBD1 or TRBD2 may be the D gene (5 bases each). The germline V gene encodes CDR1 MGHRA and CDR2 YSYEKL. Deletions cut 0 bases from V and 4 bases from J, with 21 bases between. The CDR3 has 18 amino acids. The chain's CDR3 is CASSQEGDGPRARETQYF. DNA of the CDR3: TGCGCCAGCAGCCAAGAGGGGGACGGGCCACGGGCCCGAGAGACCCAGTACTTC.

CDR3 amino acids: CASSLRGFGELFF. The CDR3 nucleotides are TGTGCCAGCAGCTTAAGAGGATTCGGGGAGCTGTTTTTT. The J gene is TRBJ2-2, the V gene TRBV7-3; unclear D gene. V was shortened by 1 base and J by 7 bases, with 7 bases between the two germline ends. Germline V lookup: CDR1 SGHTA, CDR2 FQGTGA. The CDR3 has 13 amino acids.

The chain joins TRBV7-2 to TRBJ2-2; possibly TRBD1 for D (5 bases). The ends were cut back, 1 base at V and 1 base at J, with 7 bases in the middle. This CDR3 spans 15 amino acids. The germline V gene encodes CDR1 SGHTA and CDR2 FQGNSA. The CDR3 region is CASSLVTGNTGELFF. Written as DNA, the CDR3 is TGTGCCAGCAGCTTAGTCACAGGGAACACCGGGGAGCTGTTTTTT.

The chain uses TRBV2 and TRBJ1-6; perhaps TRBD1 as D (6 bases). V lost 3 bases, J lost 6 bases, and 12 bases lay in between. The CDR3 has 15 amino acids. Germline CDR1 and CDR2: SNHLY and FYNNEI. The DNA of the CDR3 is TGTGCCAGCAGTGAGGACCGAGGGGGTAATTCACCCCTCCACTTT. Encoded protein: CASSEDRGGNSPLHF.

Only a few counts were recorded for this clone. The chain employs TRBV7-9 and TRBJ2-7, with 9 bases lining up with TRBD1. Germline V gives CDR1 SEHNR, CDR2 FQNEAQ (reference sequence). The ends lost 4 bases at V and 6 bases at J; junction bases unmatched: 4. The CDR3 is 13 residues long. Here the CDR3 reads CASSWGQGGEQYF. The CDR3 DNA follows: TGTGCCAGCAGCTGGGGACAGGGAGGCGAGCAGTACTTC. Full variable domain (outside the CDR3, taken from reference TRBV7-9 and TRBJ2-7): DTGVSQNPRHKITKRGQNVTFRCDPISEHNRLYWYRQTLGQGPEFLTYFQNEAQLEKSRLLSDRFSAERPKGSFSTLEIQRTEQGDSAMYLCASSWGQGGEQYFGPGTRLTVT.